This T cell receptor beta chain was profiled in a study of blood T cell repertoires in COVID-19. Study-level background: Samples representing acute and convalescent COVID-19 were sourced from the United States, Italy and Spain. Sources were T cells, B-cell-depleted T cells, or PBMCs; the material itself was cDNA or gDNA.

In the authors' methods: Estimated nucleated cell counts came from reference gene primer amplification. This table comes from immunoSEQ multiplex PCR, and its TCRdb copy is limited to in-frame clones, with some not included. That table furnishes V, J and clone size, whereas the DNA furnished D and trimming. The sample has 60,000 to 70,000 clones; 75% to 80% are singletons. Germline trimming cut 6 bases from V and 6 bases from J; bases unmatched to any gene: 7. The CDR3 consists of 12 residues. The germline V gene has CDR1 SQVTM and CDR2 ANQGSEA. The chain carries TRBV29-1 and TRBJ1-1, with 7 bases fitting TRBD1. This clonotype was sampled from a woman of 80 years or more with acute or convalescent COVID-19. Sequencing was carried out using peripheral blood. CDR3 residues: CSVTGLVAEAFF. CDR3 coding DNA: TGCAGCGTGACAGGGTTAGTCGCTGAAGCTTTCTTT.